Below, 11 T cell receptor beta chains from the same sample are listed, as sequenced in a study of T cell changes during pregnancy in multiple sclerosis. Generated by immunoSEQ multiplex PCR, the TCRdb table keeps only in-frame clones and is missing some. The sample lists around 110,000 clones; 90% to 95% were seen once. The sequencing used peripheral blood, collected in the third trimester of pregnancy. The receptors shown here come from a female donor with multiple sclerosis, enrolled in a pregnancy study.

The rearrangement links TRBV7-9 to TRBJ2-3; 7 bases map to TRBD1. The CDR3 covers 17 residues. Germline CDR1 and CDR2: SEHNR and FQNEAQ (reference sequence). V trimming: 5 bases; J trimming: 0 bases; junction bases outside the gene matches: 11. The CDR3 DNA reads TGTGCCAGCAGCCCCCGGGGACAGCCGTCTAGCACAGATACGCAGTATTTT. The encoded protein is CASSPRGQPSSTDTQYF.

The rearrangement joins TRBV9 to TRBJ2-7; D is perhaps TRBD2 (6 bases). The CDR3 is 14 residues long. The germline CDR1 and CDR2 sequences are SGDLS and YYNGEE. V lost 2 bases and J lost 7, with 16 bases in between. CDR3 amino acids: CASSVRWEVEEQYF. In DNA, the CDR3 is TGTGCCAGCAGCGTTAGGTGGGAGGTGGAAGAGCAGTACTTC.

The chain carries TRBV28 and TRBJ1-2, with D tentatively TRBD1 (5 bases). Per germline, CDR1 MDHEN and CDR2 SYDVKM. This CDR3 spans 16 amino acids. The germline V and J ends were trimmed by 5 bases and 6 bases, with 22 bases remaining between them. CDR3 coding DNA: TGTGCCAGCAGTACCCCATTAGGGGCAGGGTCTCATGGCTACACCTTC. Encoded protein: CASSTPLGAGSHGYTF.

This clone was counted once. The chain recombines TRBV7-9 with TRBJ1-2, with 11 positions matching TRBD1. CDR3 size: 16 residues. Losses at the gene ends were 6 bases for V and 2 bases for J; bases not matched to a gene: 8. In germline, CDR1 is SEHNR, CDR2 FQNEAQ (reference sequence). CDR3 bases: TGTGCCAGCAGACAGGACAGGGGGCAAAGGAACTATGGCTACACCTTC. Protein product: CASRQDRGQRNYGYTF.

This chain links TRBV5-4 with TRBJ2-1; TRBD2 matches at 12 bases. Trimming at V came to 6 bases and at J to 8 bases, leaving 6 bases not matched to a gene. In germline, CDR1 is SGHNT, CDR2 YYREEE (reference sequence). This CDR3 comprises 14 residues. The CDR3 loop is CASNIGLAGYEQFF. CDR3 sequence (DNA): TGTGCCAGCAATATAGGACTAGCGGGATATGAGCAGTTCTTC.

The chain is built from TRBV6-1 and TRBJ2-3; D is uncertain. Trimming pared 1 base from V and 0 bases from J, leaving 8 bases between. This CDR3 has 15 residues. CDR1 MNHNS and CDR2 SASEGT come from the germline V gene. For the CDR3, the DNA is TGTGCCAGCAGTGAAGGCGGTAGCAGCACAGATACGCAGTATTTT. Its protein is CASSEGGSSTDTQYF.

The chain has TRBV6-1 and TRBJ1-1, with D possibly TRBD1 on 5 matching bases. CDR1 and CDR2 (germline): MNHNS, SASEGT. Trimming stripped 6 bases from V and 4 bases from J, with 18 bases between. This CDR3 region has 15 residues. The CDR3 region is CASRGDGGRGTEAFF. In DNA, the CDR3 is TGTGCCAGCAGGGGGGACGGCGGGCGGGGCACTGAAGCTTTCTTT.

V is TRBV10-3 and J is TRBJ2-5, with a weak D call TRBD1 (6 bases). Trimming left V 4 bases short and J 1 base short, with 19 bases between. This CDR3 has 17 amino acids. Germline values: CDR1 ENHRY, CDR2 SYGVKD. This CDR3 reads CAISALRTALTQETQYF. In nucleotides, the CDR3 is TGTGCCATCAGTGCCTTGAGGACAGCCCTAACCCAAGAGACCCAGTACTTC.

The chain has TRBV21-1 and TRBJ1-1; TRBD1 is the table's D call, not checked against the DNA. TRBV21-1 is assigned pseudogene status. The CDR3 loop spans 14 amino acids. The CDR3 nucleotides read TGTGCCAGCAGCAAACAGGGTCAGAACACTGAAGCTTTCTTT. This encodes CASSKQGQNTEAFF.

V is TRBV7-3 and J is TRBJ2-7; 10 bases are a match to TRBD1. Germline lookup yields CDR1 SGHTA and CDR2 FQGTGA. J gave up 3 bases and V 5 bases, and 4 bases lay outside the gene matches. This CDR3 region has 14 residues. CDR3 loop: CASSRDRGVYEQYF. In DNA form, the CDR3 reads TGTGCCAGCAGCCGGGACAGGGGAGTCTACGAGCAGTACTTC.

The chain employs TRBV5-1 and TRBJ1-3, with unresolved D. CDR1 and CDR2 (germline): SGHRS, YFSETQ. The CDR3 is 15 amino acids. Trimming shortened V by 4 bases and J by 0 bases, and 11 bases separated the two germline ends. CDR3 region: CASSQDLNSGNTIYF. DNA for the CDR3: TGCGCCAGCAGCCAGGATCTAAACTCTGGAAACACCATATATTTT.